The 27 T cell receptor beta chains given below trace back to one sample, sequenced in a study of T cells in Graves' hyperthyroidism and ophthalmopathy. Amplification yielded TCR beta CDR3 regions, with RNA transcripts as the source. Initially, a first-round RT-PCR of the TCR CDR3 employed the HTBI primer set. MiXCR was run by TCRdb on the multiplex PCR reads, yielding one entry per CDR3 protein. Of 600,000 or so distinct CDR3 sequences listed, 11% to 15% were seen once; the top ten hold 7% to 9%. The source material was blood. The receptors were sampled from a woman aged 18-30 years with Graves' ophthalmopathy.

This clonotype appeared many times. The genes are TRBV11-3 and TRBJ2-1; D remains unclear. Trimming left V 1 base short and J 6 bases short, with 10 bases between. This CDR3 region has 14 residues. Germline CDR1 and CDR2: SGHNT and YENEEA. The CDR3 loop reads CASSLVSGSNEQFF. As DNA, the CDR3 is TGTGCCAGCAGCTTAGTATCAGGTTCCAATGAGCAGTTCTTC.

This clonotype occurred many times. The chain links TRBV27 to TRBJ2-7, with 8 bases identical to TRBD1. Per germline, CDR1 MNHEY and CDR2 SMNVEV (reference sequence). CDR3 length: 16 amino acids. The ends lost 2 bases at V and 3 bases at J; junction bases unmatched: 9. DNA of the CDR3: TGTGCCAGCAGTTTAGGCTGGACAGGGCCTAGCTACGAGCAGTACTTC. It translates to CASSLGWTGPSYEQYF.

This clonotype was observed many times. The chain uses TRBV5-1 and TRBJ2-1; TRBD2 aligns across 9 bases. This CDR3 is built from 17 residues. Per the germline V gene, CDR1 is SGHRS and CDR2 is YFSETQ. J gave up 7 bases and V 1 base, and 12 bases lay outside the gene matches. The CDR3 protein is CASSLPRSGRRENEQFF. Here the CDR3 DNA reads TGCGCCAGCAGCTTGCCGCGTAGCGGGAGAAGGGAGAATGAGCAGTTCTTC.

The CDR3 region has the DNA TGCGCCAGCAGCTTGTGGGGACAGAGTTTCTCTGGAAACACCATATATTTT. Amino acid sequence: CASSLWGQSFSGNTIYF. The chain uses TRBV5-1 and TRBJ1-3, with 7 positions matching TRBD1. Unmatched junction bases numbered 7, after V lost 1 base and J lost 0 bases. The CDR3 totals 17 residues. Germline-derived CDR1 and CDR2 are SGHRS and YFSETQ.

This clonotype came up many times. The genes are TRBV7-2 and TRBJ2-7; 8 nucleotides agree with TRBD2. This CDR3 comprises 15 residues. From germline, CDR1 is SGHTA and CDR2 FQGNSA. Unmatched junction bases numbered 8, after V lost 3 bases and J lost 4 bases. CDR3 DNA: TGTGCCAGCAGCTTCGCGGGGGGCGGGGAATACGAGCAGTACTTC. Protein: CASSFAGGGEYEQYF.

V and J are TRBV5-1 and TRBJ2-5; TRBD1 might be the D (8 bases). CDR3 length: 15 amino acids. Per germline, CDR1 SGHRS and CDR2 YFSETQ. Between the trimmed V and J ends, which lost 2 bases and 2 bases, there was a span of 13 bases. CDR3 DNA: TGCGCCAGCAGCTTTGACAGGGGAGGGCAAGAGACCCAGTACTTC. Its protein product is CASSFDRGGQETQYF.

This clonotype was recorded many times. This chain uses TRBV3-1 with TRBJ2-2; TRBD2 agrees at 8 bases. The CDR3 runs to 17 residues. CDR1 and CDR2 (germline): LGHDT, YNNKEL (reference sequence). Trimming cost V 4 bases and J 2 bases; bases outside gene matches: 9. Written as DNA, the CDR3 is TGTGCCAGCAGCCCCAAGACGGGAGGGGGAAACACCGGGGAGCTGTTTTTT. Its protein is CASSPKTGGGNTGELFF.

The chain is built from TRBV12-3 or TRBV12-4 and TRBJ1-3; possible D gene TRBD1, 5 bases. Between the trimmed V and J ends, which lost 3 bases and 0 bases, there was a span of 12 bases. CDR3 size: 16 residues. The CDR3: CASSFGTSSSGNTIYF. DNA for the CDR3: TGTGCCAGCAGTTTCGGGACTTCTAGCTCTGGAAACACCATATATTTT.

The chain carries TRBV18 and TRBJ2-7; 15 positions agree with TRBD2. CDR3 size: 16 residues. The trim removed 3 bases at V and 5 bases at J, leaving 5 bases unmatched. Germline loops: CDR1 KGHSH, CDR2 LQKENI. CDR3 loop: CASSPGLAGGSNEQYF. The CDR3 DNA is TGTGCCAGCTCACCGGGACTAGCGGGGGGCTCGAACGAGCAGTACTTC.

This clonotype was recorded many times. J is TRBJ1-5 and V is TRBV9; D may be TRBD1 (5 bases). This CDR3 is built from 15 residues. Germline V gene sequence: CDR1 SGDLS, CDR2 YYNGEE. V lost 1 base, J lost 1 base, and 9 bases lay in between. CDR3 sequence: CASSVSRDSNQPQHF. The CDR3 coding sequence is TGTGCCAGCAGCGTAAGCCGGGACAGCAATCAGCCCCAGCATTTT.

This clonotype showed up many times. This sequence joins TRBV6-1 and TRBJ2-7; D may be TRBD1 (6 bases). This CDR3 is 17 amino acids long. The V gene's germline CDR1 is MNHNS and CDR2 SASEGT. Trimming stripped 5 bases from V and 4 bases from J, with 24 bases between. The CDR3 bases are TGTGCCAGCAGTCACAGGGTCTCTCCTGGGGGCTTTTACGAGCAGTACTTC. Encoded protein: CASSHRVSPGGFYEQYF.

This clonotype has just a few counts. The CDR3 bases are TGTGCCAGCAGGGGCAGGGGGGGCACTGAAGCTTTCTTT. It specifies CASRGRGGTEAFF. The chain combines TRBV6-1 with TRBJ1-1; TRBD1 matches at 7 bases. This CDR3 comprises 13 residues. Unmatched junction bases numbered 5, after V lost 6 bases and J lost 4 bases. The V gene's germline CDR1 is MNHNS and CDR2 SASEGT.

This clonotype has ten or more counts. J is TRBJ2-1 and V is TRBV20-1; 8 bases match TRBD2. V lost 4 bases to trimming and J lost 0 bases; unmatched junction nucleotides: 5. Germline V gene lookup returns CDR1 DFQATT and CDR2 SNEGSKA (reference sequence). The CDR3 spans 15 residues. The CDR3 nucleotides are TGCAGTGCTAAGAGCGGGAGCAGCTCCTACAATGAGCAGTTCTTC. Its translation is CSAKSGSSSYNEQFF.

This clonotype was recorded a few times. The rearrangement joins TRBV5-6 to TRBJ1-6; D is undetermined. CDR1 is SGHDT, CDR2 YYEEEE, per germline. Trimming cost V 7 bases and J 1 base, with 15 bases left between them. This CDR3 has 16 residues. This CDR3 is CASQLDGWSYNSPLHF. CDR3 sequence (DNA): TGTGCCAGCCAGCTTGACGGTTGGTCCTATAATTCACCCCTCCACTTT.

This clonotype was recorded at least ten times. The V gene is TRBV6-5, the J gene TRBJ2-7; D perhaps matches TRBD1 (5 bases). The CDR3 totals 14 residues. V was shortened by 2 bases and J by 0 bases, with 8 bases between the two germline ends. Germline V gives CDR1 MNHEY, CDR2 SVGAGI. CDR3 bases: TGTGCCAGCAGTTACCGGACATTCTCCTACGAGCAGTACTTC. Translation gives CASSYRTFSYEQYF.

This clonotype was counted at least ten times. The V call is TRBV7-2, the J call TRBJ2-1; D call uncertain. This CDR3 spans 13 amino acids. V lost 0 bases to trimming and J lost 6 bases, with 6 bases between them. Looked up from germline, CDR1 is SGHTA and CDR2 is FQGNSA. CDR3 sequence: CASSLAVTNEQFF. The CDR3 coding sequence is TGTGCCAGCAGCTTAGCCGTTACCAATGAGCAGTTCTTC.

This clonotype occurred many times. DNA for the CDR3: TGCAGTGCTAGAGGACGGGGCAGGGGGACCTACGAGCAGTACTTC. It codes for CSARGRGRGTYEQYF. The chain combines TRBV20-1 with TRBJ2-7; 7 nucleotides match TRBD1. In germline, CDR1 is DFQATT, CDR2 SNEGSKA (reference sequence). The CDR3 spans 15 residues. The V gene end was trimmed by 1 base and the J gene end by 2 bases; junction bases not matched to a gene: 8.

Details on this clonotype: Being one base from a much bigger clone, this may be a read error. The chain couples TRBV2 to TRBJ1-5, with 8 bases aligning to TRBD1. The V segment lost 8 bases and the J segment 1 base; nucleotides outside the gene matches: 7. CDR1 and CDR2 (germline): SNHLY, FYNNEI. The CDR3 length is 15 residues. The CDR3 region is CASGLDRGSNQPQHF. The CDR3 nucleotides are TGTGCCAGCGGGCTCGACAGGGGAAGCAATCAGCCCCAGCATTTT.

In its sample, this clonotype was seen a few times. The rearrangement joins TRBV15 to TRBJ2-7; D is perhaps TRBD2 (6 bases). This CDR3 comprises 14 residues. Germline lookup yields CDR1 LNHNV and CDR2 YYDKDF (reference sequence). Trimming shortened V by 5 bases and J by 2 bases, and 13 bases separated the two germline ends. CDR3 in amino acids: CATSGRLGTYEQYF. CDR3 coding DNA: TGTGCCACCAGCGGACGACTAGGAACCTACGAGCAGTACTTC.

This clonotype came up a few times. The rearrangement joins TRBV12-3 or TRBV12-4 to TRBJ2-7; 8 positions match TRBD2. V shed 9 bases, J shed 7 bases, and the junction held 17 bases outside the gene matches. CDR3 length equals 15 residues. The CDR3 is CASHWGGAGALEQYF. The CDR3 DNA sequence: TGTGCCAGTCACTGGGGGGGAGCGGGAGCCCTGGAGCAGTACTTC.

This clonotype was detected many times. The V gene is TRBV24-1, the J gene TRBJ2-2; 10 bases fit TRBD2. Germline V gives CDR1 KGHDR, CDR2 SFDVKD. The CDR3 contains 18 residues. V shed 1 base and J 4 bases; nucleotides not matched to a gene: 8. As DNA, the CDR3 is TGTGCCACCAGTGATTTTGTCGCTAGCGGGAGCGGCACCGGGGAGCTGTTTTTT. Protein product: CATSDFVASGSGTGELFF.

This clonotype was detected a few times. The gene calls are TRBV28 and TRBJ1-3; D remains ambiguous. This CDR3 contains 15 residues. The germline V gene has CDR1 MDHEN and CDR2 SYDVKM. V shed 1 base and J shed 2 bases, with 9 bases lying between them. The CDR3 sequence is CASSLFRTAGNTIYF. DNA for the CDR3: TGTGCCAGCAGTTTATTCCGGACGGCTGGAAACACCATATATTTT.

This clonotype has ten or more counts. The chain is built from TRBV5-8 and TRBJ1-2; possibly TRBD1 for D (5 bases). Germline V gene data show CDR1 as SGHTS and CDR2 as YDEGEE. Trimming took 2 bases from V and 4 from J, leaving 9 bases between them. This CDR3 comprises 13 residues. The CDR3 DNA follows: TGTGCCAGCAGCTTCCGACAGTCCTATGGCTACACCTTC. This translates into CASSFRQSYGYTF.

This chain uses TRBV4-1 with TRBJ2-7; D might be TRBD1 or TRBD2, each matching 6 bases. The CDR3 contains 14 residues. Between the trimmed V and J ends, which lost 4 bases and 3 bases, there was a span of 13 bases. Germline V CDR1 and CDR2: MGHRA, YSYEKL. CDR3 DNA: TGCGCCAGCAGCCTAGGGGGGCCCCTCTACGAGCAGTACTTC. This translates into CASSLGGPLYEQYF.

This clonotype was detected a few times. V and J are TRBV5-4 and TRBJ2-1; 12 bases align to TRBD2. CDR3 size: 17 residues. V lost 0 bases and J lost 4; bases outside the gene matches: 5. CDR1 is SGHNT, CDR2 YYREEE, per germline (reference sequence). The DNA of the CDR3 is TGTGCCAGCAGCTTGGCCTCTGGACTAGCGGGATACAATGAGCAGTTCTTC. It is translated as CASSLASGLAGYNEQFF.

The J gene is TRBJ2-3, the V gene TRBV20-1, with 15 bases fitting TRBD2. With 3 bases clipped from V and 0 bases from J, the junction kept 4 bases outside the gene matches. CDR1 and CDR2 from the germline V gene are DFQATT and SNEGSKA (reference sequence). CDR3 length: 17 residues. CDR3 residues: CSASGLAGGPSTDTQYF. The DNA for the CDR3 is TGCAGTGCTAGCGGACTAGCGGGAGGGCCCAGCACAGATACGCAGTATTTT.

This clonotype was seen ten or more times. CDR3 DNA sequence: TGCAGTGCAACCGGACAGCTCTCCGAGCAGTACTTC. It specifies CSATGQLSEQYF. This chain joins TRBV20-1 and TRBJ2-7, with D tentatively TRBD1 (6 bases). The CDR3 totals 12 residues. The germline V gene encodes CDR1 DFQATT and CDR2 SNEGSKA (reference sequence). Trimming shortened V by 6 bases and J by 6 bases, and 15 bases separated the two germline ends.